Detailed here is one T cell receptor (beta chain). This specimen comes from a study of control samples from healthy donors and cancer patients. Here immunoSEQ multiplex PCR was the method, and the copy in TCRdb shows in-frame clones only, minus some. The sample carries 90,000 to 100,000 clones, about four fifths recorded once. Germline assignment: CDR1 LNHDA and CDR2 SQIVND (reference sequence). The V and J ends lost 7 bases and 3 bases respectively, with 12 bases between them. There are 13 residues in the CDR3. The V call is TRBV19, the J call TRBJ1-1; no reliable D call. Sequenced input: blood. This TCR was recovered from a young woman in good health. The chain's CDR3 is CASKKQSDTEAFF. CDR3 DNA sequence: TGTGCCAGTAAAAAACAGTCGGACACTGAAGCTTTCTTT.